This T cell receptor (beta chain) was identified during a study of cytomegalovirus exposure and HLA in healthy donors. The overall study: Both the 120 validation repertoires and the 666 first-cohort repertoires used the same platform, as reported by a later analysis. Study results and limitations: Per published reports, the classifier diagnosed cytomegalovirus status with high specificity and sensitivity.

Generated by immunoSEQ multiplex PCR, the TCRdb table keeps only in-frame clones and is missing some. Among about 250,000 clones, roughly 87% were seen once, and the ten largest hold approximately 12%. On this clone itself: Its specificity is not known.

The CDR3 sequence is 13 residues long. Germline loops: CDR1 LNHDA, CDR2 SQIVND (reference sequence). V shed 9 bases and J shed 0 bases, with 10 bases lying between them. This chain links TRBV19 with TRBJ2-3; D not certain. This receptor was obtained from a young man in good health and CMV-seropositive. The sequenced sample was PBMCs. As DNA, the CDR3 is TGTGCCAGCAACAGTGGTAGCACAGATACGCAGTATTTT. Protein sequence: CASNSGSTDTQYF.